These T cell receptor beta chains were read from a single sample in a study of lymphopenia after photon versus proton radiotherapy. Clones were sequenced by immunoSEQ multiplex PCR, and TCRdb holds only the in-frame ones, with some missing. The sample holds more than 25,000 clones, approximately 86% seen once. This specimen was peripheral blood, taken from a patient treated with proton-based radiotherapy. All receptors come from a woman aged 55 to 70 with cholangiocarcinoma. Some clones in this sample may be carry-over from other donors' samples. CDR3s include the opening cysteine and the closing phenylalanine or tryptophan. A D gene is named only where the DNA matches it firmly. Only part of the rows carry a size: once, few, many, or a class if the clone is expanded.

j_call | v_call | d_call | clone_size | cdr3_nt | cdr3_aa
TRBJ1-1 | TRBV5-1 | NA | NA | TGCGCCAGCAGCGAGGGCCCTGAAGCTTTCTTT | CASSEGPEAFF
TRBJ2-3 | TRBV2 | TRBD2 | NA | TGTGCCAGCAGAGCTGGACTAGCAGGTAGCACAGATACGCAGTATTTT | CASRAGLAGSTDTQYF
TRBJ2-5 | TRBV9 | NA | NA | TGTGCCAGCAGCGTAGGACTAGGACAAGAGACCCAGTACTTC | CASSVGLGQETQYF
TRBJ1-4 | TRBV4-3 | NA | NA | TGCGCCAGCAGCCAAGGGGGAAGTGAGGAAAAACTGTTTTTT | CASSQGGSEEKLFF
TRBJ2-1 | TRBV7-9 | TRBD2 | NA | TGTGCCAGCAGCTTAGCGGGAGGGCCGGGTTACAATGAGCAGTTCTTC | CASSLAGGPGYNEQFF
TRBJ2-1 | TRBV4-1 | NA | NA | TGCGCCAGCAGCCTGAAGGCGTCCGATGAGCAGTTCTTC | CASSLKASDEQFF
TRBJ2-2 | TRBV4-1 | TRBD2 | NA | TGCGCCAGCAGCCGTCACCTTAGCGGGAGTAGGACCGGGGAGCTGTTTTTT | CASSRHLSGSRTGELFF
TRBJ2-7 | TRBV7-8 | NA | few | TGTGCCAGCAGCTTAATCGGGGCGAGCTCCTACGAGCAGTACTTC | CASSLIGASSYEQYF
TRBJ1-2 | TRBV7-9 | NA | NA | TGTGCCAGCAGCTTATCGACAGAAATATATGGCTACACCTTC | CASSLSTEIYGYTF
TRBJ2-3 | TRBV10-3 | NA | NA | TGTGCCATCAGCGGGGACACAGATACGCAGTATTTT | CAISGDTDTQYF
TRBJ1-5 | TRBV9 | TRBD1 | NA | TGTGCCAGCAGCGCGGGACAGGGGGTAACAAATCAGCCCCAGCATTTT | CASSAGQGVTNQPQHF
TRBJ1-1 | TRBV9 | TRBD1 | once | TGTGCCAGCAGCGTAGGAGGGACAGGGGCGATCACTGAAGCTTTCTTT | CASSVGGTGAITEAFF
TRBJ1-5 | TRBV19 | NA | NA | TGTGCCAGTAGTATTCCAGGGGCGGTGAGCAATCAGCCCCAGCATTTT | CASSIPGAVSNQPQHF
TRBJ2-1 | TRBV29-1 | NA | once | TGCAGCGTTGAACCGCCCGACAATTGGGGCTCCTACAATGAGCAGTTCTTC | CSVEPPDNWGSYNEQFF
TRBJ1-1 | TRBV7-2 | NA | NA | TGTGCCAGCAGCTTAGACCTAGGACAGAGTCCTGAAGCTTTCTTT | CASSLDLGQSPEAFF
TRBJ2-2 | TRBV29-1 | NA | NA | TGCAGCGTTGAAGTACAGAGAAACACCGGGGAGCTGTTTTTT | CSVEVQRNTGELFF
TRBJ2-1 | TRBV4-3 | TRBD2 | NA | TGCGCCAGCAGCCATATAGGACTAGCGGCGGGCAATGAGCAGTTCTTC | CASSHIGLAAGNEQFF
TRBJ1-1 | TRBV6-6 | NA | NA | TGTGCCAGCAGCCCCTGGGGGAGGGAGATTCAAGCTTTCTTT | CASSPWGREIQAFF
TRBJ2-2 | TRBV5-1 | NA | NA | TGCGCCAGCAGCTTCGGGCAGGGGACCGGGGAGCTGTTTTTT | CASSFGQGTGELFF
TRBJ2-1 | TRBV11-1 | NA | NA | TGTGCCAGCAGCTTTCCAACAGGGTACAATGAGCAGTTCTTC | CASSFPTGYNEQFF
TRBJ1-2 | TRBV6-1 | NA | NA | TGTGCCAGCAGAGGGACGGCCCAAAACTATGGCTACACCTTC | CASRGTAQNYGYTF
TRBJ2-3 | TRBV6-6 | NA | NA | TGTGCCAGCAGTTACCCGAGGGACGGAAGCACAGATACGCAGTATTTT | CASSYPRDGSTDTQYF
TRBJ1-1 | TRBV28 | NA | NA | TGTGCCAGCAGTTTAAGTCACACTGAAGCTTTCTTT | CASSLSHTEAFF
TRBJ2-1 | TRBV9 | TRBD1 | NA | TGTGCCAGCAGCCCTTTTGGGACAGGGGGGAAGAATGAGCAGTTCTTC | CASSPFGTGGKNEQFF
TRBJ1-5 | TRBV6-6 | NA | NA | TGTGCCAGCAGTACTGTTAGCAATCAGCCCCAGCATTTT | CASSTVSNQPQHF
TRBJ1-2 | TRBV7-2 | NA | NA | TGTGCCAGCAGCTTAGTCGGCCAGGGGACCGCCTATGGCTACACCTTC | CASSLVGQGTAYGYTF
TRBJ1-1 | TRBV14 | TRBD1 | NA | TGTGCCAGCAGCCATGGGGGCAGGGGGACTGAAGCTTTCTTT | CASSHGGRGTEAFF
TRBJ1-5 | TRBV9 | NA | NA | TGTGCCAGCAGCAAGGGCGTCAATCAGCCCCAGCATTTT | CASSKGVNQPQHF
TRBJ2-7 | TRBV7-2 | NA | NA | TGTGCCAGCAGCTTAGCCGGCAGGGCGACCTACGAGCAGTACTTC | CASSLAGRATYEQYF
TRBJ2-7 | TRBV7-2 | NA | NA | TGTGCCAGCAGCTTATGGGGTACCTACGAGCAGTACTTC | CASSLWGTYEQYF
TRBJ2-1 | TRBV5-1 | NA | few | TGCGCCAGCAGCTTGGAACTAGCCACCTACAATGAGCAGTTCTTC | CASSLELATYNEQFF
TRBJ2-3 | TRBV5-1 | TRBD2 | NA | TGCGCCAGCAGCGTAGGGACTAGCGGAGCGCCAGATACGCAGTATTTT | CASSVGTSGAPDTQYF
TRBJ2-1 | TRBV20-1 | NA | NA | TGCAGTGCTAGAGAGTCCCCCCAGTTCTTC | CSARESPQFF
TRBJ1-5 | TRBV10-3 | TRBD1 | NA | TGTGCCATCAGGGGACAGGTTAATCAGCCCCAGCATTTT | CAIRGQVNQPQHF
TRBJ1-1 | TRBV6-1 | NA | NA | TGTGCCAGCAGTGAACAGGGGAACACTGAAGCTTTCTTT | CASSEQGNTEAFF
TRBJ1-1 | TRBV19 | NA | NA | TGTGCCAGCCGTAGACAGGCAGGGGAAGCTTTCTTT | CASRRQAGEAFF